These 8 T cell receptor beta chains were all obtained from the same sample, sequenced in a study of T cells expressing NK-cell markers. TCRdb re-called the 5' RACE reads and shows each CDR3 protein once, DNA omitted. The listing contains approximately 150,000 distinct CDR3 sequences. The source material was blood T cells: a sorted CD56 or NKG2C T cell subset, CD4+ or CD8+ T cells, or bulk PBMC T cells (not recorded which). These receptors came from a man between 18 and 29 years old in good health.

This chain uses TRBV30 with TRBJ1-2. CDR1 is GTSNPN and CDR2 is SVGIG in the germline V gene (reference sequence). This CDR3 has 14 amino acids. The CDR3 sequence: CAWRGTPNHYGYTF.

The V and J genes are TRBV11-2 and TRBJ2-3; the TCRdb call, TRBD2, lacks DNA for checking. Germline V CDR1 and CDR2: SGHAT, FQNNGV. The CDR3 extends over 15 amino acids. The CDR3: CASSRGTSGSNTQYF.

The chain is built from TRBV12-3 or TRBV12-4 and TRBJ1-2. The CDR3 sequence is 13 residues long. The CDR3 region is CASSAQKTYGYTF.

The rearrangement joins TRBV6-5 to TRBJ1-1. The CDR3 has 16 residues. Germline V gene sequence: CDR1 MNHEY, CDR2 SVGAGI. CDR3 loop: CASSYRGGEGNTEAFF.

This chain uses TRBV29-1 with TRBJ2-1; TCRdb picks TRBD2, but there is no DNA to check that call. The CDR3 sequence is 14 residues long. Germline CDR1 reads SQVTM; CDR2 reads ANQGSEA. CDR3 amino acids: CSVVASGSLDEQFF.

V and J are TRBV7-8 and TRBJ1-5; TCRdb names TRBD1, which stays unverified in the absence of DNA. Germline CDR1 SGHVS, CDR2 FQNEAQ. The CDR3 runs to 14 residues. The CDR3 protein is CASRPGEGNQPQHF. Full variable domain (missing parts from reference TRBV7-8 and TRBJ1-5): GAGVSQSPRYKVAKRGQDVALRCDPISGHVSLFWYQQALGQGPEFLTYFQNEAQLDKSGLPSDRFFAERPEGSVSTLKIQRTQQEDSAVYLCASRPGEGNQPQHFGDGTRLSIL.

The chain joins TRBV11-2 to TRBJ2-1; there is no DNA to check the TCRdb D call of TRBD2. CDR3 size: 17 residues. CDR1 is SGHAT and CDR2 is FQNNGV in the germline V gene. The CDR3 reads CASSLDIAGGPANEQFF.

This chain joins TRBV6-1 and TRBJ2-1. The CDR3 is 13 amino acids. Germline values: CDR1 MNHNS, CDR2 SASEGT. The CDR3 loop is CASSPLGHSEQFF.